This T cell receptor beta chain was sequenced for a study of beta chain features in type 1 diabetes. Study results and limitations: All four CD4+ subsets of Type 1 diabetes patients contained TCRB CDR3s that were moderately but significantly shorter. Equally in patients and controls, shorter templates might have been favored by PCR. Cells that show high TCR expression could be over-represented by cDNA sequencing.

As every portion of the isolated RNA was reverse transcribed, the sequencing read expressed TCRB transcripts. Sequencing used immunoSEQ multiplex PCR; TCRdb keeps in-frame clones, though not all of them. Of some 640,000 clones in the sample, more than 12% were seen once. V was pared by 4 bases and J by 2 bases, with 7 bases of the junction left unmatched. Germline assignment: CDR1 SQVTM and CDR2 ANQGSEA. CDR3 length: 15 amino acids. As concerns this clone: The target antigen is unknown.

Staining for CD45RO/CCR7/CD25/CD127/CD95/CD27 allowed sorting of CD4+ naive, central memory, regulatory and stem cell-like memory cells. The rearrangement links TRBV29-1 to TRBJ2-3; 9 positions agree with TRBD2. This clonotype was sampled from a young man with type 1 diabetes. The material sequenced was naive CD4+ T cells from blood. The CDR3 coding sequence is TGCAGCGTTGGTGCGGCGGGAGGGACCACAGATACGCAGTATTTT. This encodes CSVGAAGGTTDTQYF.